The 10 T cell receptor beta chains below come from one sample, sequenced in a study of chronic HIV infection and antiretroviral therapy (dated by TCRdb to the mid-2010s). Libraries were prepared through 5' RACE. The data were produced on an Illumina MiSeq. TCRdb reanalyzed the raw reads on its own, using fastp at Q25 for trimming and MiXCR for clone calling, and kept in-frame beta chains. Every distinct CDR3 protein forms one entry, paired with its most common genes and DNA. The sample contains 40,000 to 50,000 distinct CDR3 sequences, about 19% of them found a single time. The leading ten clones occupy over 2.5% of the sample. Sequencing used peripheral blood. The receptor source for this set is an adult who had HIV and had not received antiretroviral therapy, or was an uninfected healthy control (not recorded which).

The chain's CDR3 is CASSLAGTYNEQFF. The DNA for the CDR3 is TGTGCCAGCAGTCTAGCGGGGACCTACAATGAGCAGTTCTTC. The chain recombines TRBV27 with TRBJ2-1; 9 nucleotides align to TRBD2. The CDR3 runs to 14 residues. Trimming cost V 5 bases and J 2 bases; bases outside gene matches: 1. CDR1 and CDR2 (germline): MNHEY, SMNVEV (reference sequence).

The CDR3 loop is CASSFTRETLSNEQFF. The DNA of the CDR3 is TGTGCCAGCAGTTTTACCCGGGAGACCCTATCCAATGAGCAGTTCTTC. J is TRBJ2-1 and V is TRBV28; a weak D match, TRBD2 (6 bases). The CDR3 has 16 amino acids. V lost 3 bases and J lost 6, with 18 bases in between. Germline V lookup: CDR1 MDHEN, CDR2 SYDVKM.

The V call is TRBV10-3, the J call TRBJ1-1; tentative D call: TRBD1 (5 bases). The CDR3 consists of 13 residues. V dropped 5 bases and J dropped 4 bases, with 11 bases sitting between them. Germline V gives CDR1 ENHRY, CDR2 SYGVKD. CDR3 region: CAISFVGGTEAFF. The CDR3 region has the DNA TGTGCCATCAGTTTCGTCGGGGGCACTGAAGCTTTCTTT.

A few counts support this clonotype. The chain recombines TRBV30 with TRBJ2-2, with D tentatively TRBD1 (5 bases). From germline, CDR1 is GTSNPN and CDR2 SVGIG (reference sequence). V lost 0 bases to trimming and J lost 6 bases, with 14 bases between them. The CDR3 runs 15 residues. CDR3 amino acids: CAWSVPRAVAGELFF. CDR3 in DNA: TGTGCCTGGAGTGTCCCCAGGGCGGTCGCCGGGGAGCTGTTTTTT.

The chain joins TRBV12-3 or TRBV12-4 to TRBJ1-3, with D tentatively TRBD1 (5 bases). The CDR3 runs to 15 residues. The V end lost 7 bases, the J end lost 3 bases, and 16 bases lay between the germline ends. The CDR3 protein is CASTPSGAFGNTIYF. The CDR3 DNA is TGTGCCAGCACCCCGTCCGGGGCTTTTGGAAACACCATATATTTT.

Remarks on this clonotype: Its ends do not fully match the called genes, so a read error is possible. V usage is TRBV12-3 or TRBV12-4 and J usage is TRBJ2-5; no definite D call. The CDR3 covers 11 residues. CDR3 protein: CASTLGETQYF. In DNA form, the CDR3 reads TGTGCCAGCACTTTAGGGGAGACCCAGTACTTC.

This clonotype was recorded a few times. The V and J genes are TRBV28 and TRBJ2-7; no clear D. This CDR3 region has 11 residues. V shed 7 bases and J shed 4 bases, with 8 bases lying between them. CDR1 is MDHEN and CDR2 is SYDVKM in the germline V gene. The CDR3 DNA is TGTGCCAGCACTTCTCAATACGAGCAGTACTTC. As protein: CASTSQYEQYF. The full variable domain, completed using reference TRBV28 and TRBJ2-7, is DVKVTQSSRYLVKRTGEKVFLECVQDMDHENMFWYRQDPGLGLRLIYFSYDVKMKEKGDIPEGYSVSREKKERFSLILESASTNQTSMYLCASTSQYEQYFGPGTRLTVT.

CDR3 in amino acids: CASMDRSDTQYF. CDR3 in DNA: TGTGCCAGCATGGACCGTTCAGATACGCAGTATTTT. V usage is TRBV27 and J usage is TRBJ2-3; D uncertain. V was pared by 7 bases and J by 4 bases, with 9 bases between. This CDR3 is built from 12 residues. CDR1 is MNHEY, CDR2 SMNVEV, per germline (reference sequence).

This clonotype has a handful of counts. The V gene is TRBV9, the J gene TRBJ2-5, with TRBD1 identical over 8 bases. CDR1 and CDR2 from the germline V gene are SGDLS and YYNGEE. Trimming removed 4 bases from V and 5 bases from J; junction bases left unmatched: 10. This CDR3 is 15 amino acids long. The CDR3 reads CASSPLTGDRETQYF. The CDR3 DNA reads as TGTGCCAGCAGCCCCTTGACAGGGGATCGGGAGACCCAGTACTTC.

The rearrangement uses TRBV7-8 and TRBJ1-1; D unclear. The V gene lost 2 bases and the J gene lost 3 bases, with 7 bases spanning the gap. Looked up from germline, CDR1 is SGHVS and CDR2 is FQNEAQ. The CDR3 is 13 residues long. The CDR3 here is CASSLILDTEAFF. The CDR3 DNA sequence: TGTGCCAGCAGCTTAATCTTGGACACTGAAGCTTTCTTT.